The text below deals with one TCR beta chain. Its antigen is not identified. Sequencing was performed with immunoSEQ multiplex PCR; in TCRdb, only in-frame clones are kept and a portion is missing. Of 130,000 or so clones listed, nearly 90% are singletons. There are 16 residues in the CDR3. Per germline, CDR1 SGHNT and CDR2 YENEEA. Germline trimming cut 4 bases from V and 2 bases from J; bases unmatched to any gene: 3. These data belong to a study of T cell responses to AZD1222 COVID-19 vaccine. Whole-study results and caveats: Close to half of spike-specific TCRs reportedly recognize unmutated variant regions. Only 6 or 7 AZD1222 recipients tested seropositive at baseline.

The receptor was isolated from an adult who received the AZD1222 COVID-19 vaccine. The chain carries TRBV11-3 and TRBJ2-3, with 13 bases aligning to TRBD2. The source material was peripheral blood, sampled 28 days after the second AZD1222 dose. CDR3 region: CASSSGTSGDTDTQYF. As DNA, the CDR3 is TGTGCCAGCAGCTCCGGGACTAGCGGGGACACAGATACGCAGTATTTT.